The rows below give T cell receptor beta chains drawn from one sample of a study of cytomegalovirus exposure and HLA in healthy donors. Sequencing used immunoSEQ multiplex PCR; TCRdb keeps in-frame clones, though not all of them. The sample shows approximately 120,000 clones, about 80% of them seen only once. The sample comprised PBMCs. All receptors derive from a woman aged 40 to 50 in good health and CMV-seropositive. Each CDR3 is given with its conserved first and last residue. D genes are given only for firm matches. Expanded clones are given a class, and other clones once, few, many or no size at all.

v_call,d_call,clone_size,j_call,cdr3_nt,cdr3_aa
TRBV30,-,-,TRBJ2-1,TGTGCCTGGAGTAGAGACAGTAGGAATGAGCAGTTCTTC,CAWSRDSRNEQFF
TRBV5-4,-,-,TRBJ1-1,TGTGCCAGCAGCTTGGGGAGTGGCAGGGTAAACACTGAAGCTTTCTTT,CASSLGSGRVNTEAFF
TRBV15,TRBD1,-,TRBJ1-4,TGTGCCACCAGGGGAGCACAGGGGGCTAGCGAAAAACTGTTTTTT,CATRGAQGASEKLFF
TRBV11-3,TRBD2,-,TRBJ2-5,TGTGCCAGCAAATCTCATCGACTAGCGGGGCAGACCCAGTACTTC,CASKSHRLAGQTQYF
TRBV29-1,TRBD1,-,TRBJ1-2,TGCAGCGGACAGGGGGACTATGGCTACACCTTC,CSGQGDYGYTF
TRBV18,-,-,TRBJ2-2,TGTGCCAGCTCACCAACGCGGAGTACGGGCGGGGAGCTGTTTTTT,CASSPTRSTGGELFF
TRBV15,TRBD1,-,TRBJ1-4,TGTGCCACCAGTAGGTCCGGGACAGGGGATGAAAAACTGTTTTTT,CATSRSGTGDEKLFF
TRBV7-2,-,few,TRBJ1-3,TGTGCCAGCAGCTTAAGGGCCTGGAGGACGGTCTCTGGAAACACCATATATTTT,CASSLRAWRTVSGNTIYF
TRBV27,-,-,TRBJ2-1,TGTGCCAGCAGTCCGCGAGGGACTCGAGTCAGTGAGCAGTTCTTC,CASSPRGTRVSEQFF
TRBV9,-,-,TRBJ2-1,TGTGCCAGCAACCCAGAGGGTACGGCTTACAATGAGCAGTTCTTC,CASNPEGTAYNEQFF
TRBV5-4,-,-,TRBJ2-7,TGTGCCAGCAGCGGGGGGAGGAACGAGCAGTACTTC,CASSGGRNEQYF
TRBV11-2,-,-,TRBJ2-5,TGTGCCAGCAGCTCAGAAGAGACCCAGTACTTC,CASSSEETQYF
TRBV27,-,-,TRBJ1-1,TGTGCCAGCAGTTTCGGGAAGAACACTGAAGCTTTCTTT,CASSFGKNTEAFF
TRBV19,TRBD2,once,TRBJ2-3,TGTGCCAGTAGGGGACTAGCGTCTAGCACAGATACGCAGTATTTT,CASRGLASSTDTQYF
TRBV11-2,-,-,TRBJ1-1,TGTGCCAGCAGCTTATCAGGGAACACTGAAGCTTTCTTT,CASSLSGNTEAFF
TRBV5-6,TRBD2,-,TRBJ2-5,TGTGCCAGCAGCTTCTCTTTTCGGGGGGTTGGGGAGACCCAGTACTTC,CASSFSFRGVGETQYF
TRBV10-3,TRBD2,once,TRBJ2-1,TGTGCCATCAGTGATTATGCGTTAGCGGGAGCCTACAATGAGCAGTTCTTC,CAISDYALAGAYNEQFF
TRBV29-1,-,-,TRBJ2-5,TGCAGCGTTGCTGGCGGGTGGCAAGAGACCCAGTACTTC,CSVAGGWQETQYF
TRBV5-4,-,-,TRBJ2-7,TGTGCCAGCAGCTCCTCGTACGAGCAGTACTTC,CASSSSYEQYF
TRBV7-2,TRBD1,-,TRBJ1-2,TGTGCCAGCAGCTTGGCGGGGACAGGGATCCATGGCTACACCTTC,CASSLAGTGIHGYTF
TRBV9,-,-,TRBJ1-4,TGTGCCAGCAGCGACACCGGGACAAGGGAAAAACTGTTTTTT,CASSDTGTREKLFF
TRBV9,-,-,TRBJ1-4,TGTGCCAGCAGCGTATCGCAGGCGAATGAAAAACTGTTTTTT,CASSVSQANEKLFF
TRBV19,TRBD2,-,TRBJ2-1,TGTGCCAGTAGTATGGGAGGGGCCTACAATGAGCAGTTCTTC,CASSMGGAYNEQFF
TRBV6-5,-,-,TRBJ1-1,TGTGCCAGCAGTTACCTCGAGCCAAGGGGGAACACTGAAGCTTTCTTT,CASSYLEPRGNTEAFF
TRBV27,TRBD1,-,TRBJ2-4,TGTGCCAGCAGTTTCAATAGGGGGCAAAACATTCAGTACTTC,CASSFNRGQNIQYF
TRBV6-5,TRBD1,-,TRBJ1-5,TGTGCCAGCAGTATGGGACAGGGGGCCCATCAGCCCCAGCATTTT,CASSMGQGAHQPQHF
TRBV11-2,TRBD1,-,TRBJ2-7,TGTGCCAGCAGCCCGGGACAGGGCTACGAGCAGTACTTC,CASSPGQGYEQYF
TRBV11-2,-,once,TRBJ1-1,TGTGCCAGCAGCTTAGTGGGCACAGTCTTAGGGAACACTGAAGCTTTCTTT,CASSLVGTVLGNTEAFF
TRBV4-1,-,-,TRBJ1-1,TGCGCCAGCAGCCAAGGGGCCAGCCACAACACTGAAGCTTTCTTT,CASSQGASHNTEAFF
TRBV2,TRBD1,few,TRBJ1-2,TGTGCCGGACTCCGGGACAGGGGCGGGGGCTACACCTTC,CAGLRDRGGGYTF
TRBV4-2,TRBD2,-,TRBJ2-5,TGTGCCAGCAGCCAAGAGTGGCGGGAGGGCCAAGAGACCCAGTACTTC,CASSQEWREGQETQYF
TRBV30,TRBD2,-,TRBJ2-3,TGTGCCTGGAGTGTACTTAGCGGGAGGGCCAAGGATACGCAGTATTTT,CAWSVLSGRAKDTQYF
TRBV28,-,few,TRBJ2-7,TGTGCCAGCAGGCGGAAATTCGACTACGAGCAGTACTTC,CASRRKFDYEQYF
TRBV2,-,-,TRBJ1-5,TGTGCCAGCAGTGAAGCGTCAGGGTTAGGGCAGCCCCAGCATTTT,CASSEASGLGQPQHF
TRBV5-1,-,-,TRBJ2-3,TGCGCCAGCAGCTTGGGTGCGGGGCCAGATACGCAGTATTTT,CASSLGAGPDTQYF
TRBV6-6,TRBD1,-,TRBJ2-1,TGTGCCAGCACTCAGGGACAGGGTAATGAGCAGTTCTTC,CASTQGQGNEQFF
TRBV9,-,-,TRBJ1-2,TGTGCCAGCAGCGTAAGAGTGAACTATGGCTACACCTTC,CASSVRVNYGYTF
TRBV28,TRBD2,few,TRBJ2-7,TGTGCCAGCAGTTTAACTAGCGGGAGTAGCTACGAGCAGTACTTC,CASSLTSGSSYEQYF
TRBV19,-,-,TRBJ2-7,TGTGCCAGTAGTATAGACGCGGCGAGCTACGAGCAGTACTTC,CASSIDAASYEQYF
TRBV2,TRBD2,once,TRBJ2-2,TGTGCCAGCAGTGGACTAGCGGCGAACACCGGGGAGCTGTTTTTT,CASSGLAANTGELFF
TRBV6-5,-,-,TRBJ2-7,TGTGCCAGCAGAGGGGTGGGTCCGGACGAGCAGTACTTC,CASRGVGPDEQYF
TRBV28,-,-,TRBJ1-2,TGTGCCAGCAGTCGCCGGTTCTATGGCTACACCTTC,CASSRRFYGYTF
TRBV30,-,-,TRBJ1-3,TGTGCCTGGAGCAACGGGAATTCTGGAAACACCATATATTTT,CAWSNGNSGNTIYF
TRBV5-1,TRBD1,-,TRBJ1-2,TGCGCCAGCAGCTTGGAGGGACAGGGGGCCGGCGGCTACACCTTC,CASSLEGQGAGGYTF
TRBV4-3,TRBD1,-,TRBJ2-2,TGCGCCAGCAGCCCGGGACAGGGGATCACCGGGGAGCTGTTTTTT,CASSPGQGITGELFF
TRBV7-9,-,-,TRBJ1-1,TGTGCCAGCAGTCCCACGGGGGGGACGACGATGAACACTGAAGCTTTCTTT,CASSPTGGTTMNTEAFF
TRBV6-7,-,-,TRBJ1-4,TGTGCCAGCAGTTACGGGGGAGGCAGAAGTGTATTAAACTGGCACCAGAAGAATGAAAAACTGTTTTTT,CASSYGGGRSVLNWHQKNEKLFF
TRBV29-1,-,-,TRBJ2-1,TGCAGCGTTCCACAGACAGGAGCCTACAATGAGCAGTTCTTC,CSVPQTGAYNEQFF
TRBV28,-,-,TRBJ2-1,TGTGCCAGCAGCGGACAGCCCCTACCCTATGAGCAGTTCTTC,CASSGQPLPYEQFF
TRBV11-1,TRBD1,-,TRBJ2-2,TGTGCCAGCAGCTCGACCTCCACCGGGACAGGAGTCACCGGGGAGCTGTTTTTT,CASSSTSTGTGVTGELFF
TRBV6-1,-,few,TRBJ2-1,TGTGCCAGCACCTACAGCTTTTACAATGAGCAGTTCTTC,CASTYSFYNEQFF
TRBV4-1,TRBD2,-,TRBJ2-3,TGCGCCTCTAGCGGGAGGGCCGGGGGGGGCACAGATACGCAGTATTTT,CASSGRAGGGTDTQYF
TRBV5-1,TRBD1,-,TRBJ2-2,TGCGCCAGCAGCTCCAGGGGGTTTGAGGGCGGGGAGCTGTTTTTT,CASSSRGFEGGELFF
TRBV14,TRBD1,-,TRBJ1-3,TGTGCCAGCAGCCAAATAACTGGACAGGGTATCAACACCATATATTTT,CASSQITGQGINTIYF
TRBV29-1,TRBD1,-,TRBJ1-2,TGCAGCGTTGAAGGGCACTCCGGGACAGGATGGGGGCACTATGGCTACACCTTC,CSVEGHSGTGWGHYGYTF